This T cell receptor beta chain stems from a study of OX40 agonist ivuxolimab in advanced cancers. Study-wide background: Each dose-escalation patient presented with hepatocellular carcinoma, melanoma, renal cell or head and neck cancer. Participants could have had prior anti-PD-1, anti-PD-L1 or anti-CTLA-4 therapy, and 40% had some.

Patients were ruled out by autoimmune disease history or systemic immunosuppression. The sampling schedule covered blood at baseline, cycle 4 day 1, and cycle 7 day 1. Sequenced by immunoSEQ multiplex PCR; TCRdb stores in-frame clones only, minus some. This table holds tens of thousands of clones, around nine tenths found once. Germline V lookup: CDR1 SGDLS, CDR2 YYNGEE. Trimming removed 4 bases from V and 8 bases from J; junction bases left unmatched: 1. This CDR3 region has 12 residues. The chain uses TRBV9 and TRBJ2-1; 9 bases are shared with TRBD1. Here the sequenced sample was CD4+ or CD8+ T cells sorted from blood, taken in a trial of the OX40 agonist ivuxolimab. The receptor's source is an adult with an advanced solid tumor such as melanoma, head and neck, liver or kidney cancer. This CDR3 is CASSWTGDEQFF. CDR3 in DNA: TGTGCCAGCAGCTGGACAGGGGATGAGCAGTTCTTC. The full variable domain, completed using reference TRBV9 and TRBJ2-1, is DSGVTQTPKHLITATGQRVTLRCSPRSGDLSVYWYQQSLDQGLQFLIQYYNGEERAKGNILERFSAQQFPDLHSELNLSSLELGDSALYFCASSWTGDEQFFGPGTRLTVL.